This entry is about one T cell receptor beta chain. As yet, its antigen is unknown. The CDR3 runs to 14 residues. Per the germline V gene, CDR1 is SQVTM and CDR2 is ANQGSEA. V was pared by 2 bases and J by 5 bases, with 6 bases of the junction left unmatched. These data are taken from a study of beta chain features in type 1 diabetes. TCRB transcripts that were expressed got sequenced, as all of the isolated RNA had been reverse transcribed. Using immunoSEQ multiplex PCR, the repertoire was profiled, and TCRdb retains in-frame clones only, with some absent. The top ten clones hold over 0.01% of a sample with approximately 260,000 clones, around 24% of them seen once. Study observations and caveats: When Type 1 diabetes patients were examined, their TCRB CDR3s proved moderately but significantly shorter in all four CD4+ subsets.

Material: naive CD4+ T cells from blood. V and J are TRBV29-1 and TRBJ1-2; 9 bases map to TRBD1. This clonotype was sampled from a woman younger than 45 with type 1 diabetes. CDR3 amino acids: CSVETGGARYGYTF. The CDR3 coding sequence is TGCAGCGTTGAAACAGGGGGCGCTCGTTATGGCTACACCTTC.